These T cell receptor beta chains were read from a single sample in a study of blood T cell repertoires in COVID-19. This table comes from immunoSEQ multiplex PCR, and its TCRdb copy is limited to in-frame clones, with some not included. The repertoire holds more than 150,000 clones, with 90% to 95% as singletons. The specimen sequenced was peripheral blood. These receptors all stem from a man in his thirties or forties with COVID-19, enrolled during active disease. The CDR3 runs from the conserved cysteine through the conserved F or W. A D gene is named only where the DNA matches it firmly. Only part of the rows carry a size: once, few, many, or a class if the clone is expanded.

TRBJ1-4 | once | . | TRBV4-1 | CASSQDLQEKLFF | TGCGCCAGCAGCCAAGATCTGCAGGAAAAACTGTTTTTT
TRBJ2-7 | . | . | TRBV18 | CASSPDTYEQYF | TGTGCCAGCTCACCTGACACCTACGAGCAGTACTTC
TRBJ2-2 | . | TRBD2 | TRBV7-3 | CASSPTIGGGTPTGELFF | TGTGCCAGCAGCCCGACTATCGGCGGGGGGACCCCAACCGGGGAGCTGTTTTTT
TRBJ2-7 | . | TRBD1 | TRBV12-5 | CASGLGQGVYEQYF | TGTGCTAGTGGTTTGGGACAGGGGGTCTACGAGCAGTACTTC
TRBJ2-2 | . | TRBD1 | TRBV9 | CASSVVRQGAGTGELFF | TGTGCCAGCAGCGTAGTTCGGCAGGGGGCGGGCACCGGGGAGCTGTTTTTT
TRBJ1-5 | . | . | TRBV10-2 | CASSVRQRDQPQHF | TGCGCCAGCAGTGTTAGACAGCGGGATCAGCCCCAGCATTTT
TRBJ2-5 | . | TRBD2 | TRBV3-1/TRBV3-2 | CASSQWSAGGQETQYF | TGTGCCAGCAGCCAATGGTCAGCGGGGGGGCAAGAGACCCAGTACTTC
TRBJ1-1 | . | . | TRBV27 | CASSLSMWEMGSHTEAFF | TGTGCCAGCAGTTTATCGATGTGGGAGATGGGGAGCCACACTGAAGCTTTCTTT
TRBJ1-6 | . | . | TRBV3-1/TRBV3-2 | CASSHMAGGAGSPLHF | TGTGCCAGCAGCCATATGGCCGGGGGGGCAGGGTCACCCCTCCACTTT
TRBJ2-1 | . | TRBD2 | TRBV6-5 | CASSYSFSGGDNEQFF | TGTGCCAGCAGTTACTCATTCAGCGGGGGGGACAATGAGCAGTTCTTC
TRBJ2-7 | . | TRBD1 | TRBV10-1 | CASSEFTGGEQYF | TGCGCCAGCAGTGAGTTTACAGGGGGCGAGCAGTACTTC
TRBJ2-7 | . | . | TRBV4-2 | CASSQEVGGSAGVSPHF | TGTGCCAGCAGCCAAGAGGTGGGGGGCTCCGCGGGGGTGTCTCCCCACTTC
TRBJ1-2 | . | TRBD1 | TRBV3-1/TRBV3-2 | CASSQGTGGPNYGYTF | TGTGCCAGCAGCCAAGGTACAGGGGGCCCCAACTATGGCTACACCTTC
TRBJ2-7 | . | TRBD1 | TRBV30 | CAWSVLGQGGEQYF | TGTGCCTGGAGTGTACTAGGACAGGGGGGCGAGCAGTACTTC
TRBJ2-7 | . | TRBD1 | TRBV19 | CASSIGPGTGSYEQYF | TGTGCCAGTAGTATAGGCCCCGGGACAGGGTCCTACGAGCAGTACTTC
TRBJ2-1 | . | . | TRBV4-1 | CASSQVGGSYNEQFF | TGCGCCAGCAGCCAAGTCGGGGGCTCCTACAATGAGCAGTTCTTC
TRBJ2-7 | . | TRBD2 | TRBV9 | CASSPRTSPSYEQYF | TGTGCCAGCAGCCCCCGGACTAGCCCATCCTACGAGCAGTACTTC
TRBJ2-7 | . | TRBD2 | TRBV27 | CASSLWGGAYEQYF | TGTGCCAGCAGTTTATGGGGGGGGGCCTACGAGCAGTACTTC
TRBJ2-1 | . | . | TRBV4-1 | CASSQDPGSHNEQFF | TGCGCCAGCAGCCAAGACCCGGGGTCTCACAATGAGCAGTTCTTC
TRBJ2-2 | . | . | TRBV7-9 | CASRNVRGSGELFF | TGTGCCAGCAGAAACGTCAGGGGTTCCGGGGAGCTGTTTTTT
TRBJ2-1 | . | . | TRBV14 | CASSQDLGALQFF | TGTGCCAGCAGCCAAGATCTAGGCGCCCTTCAGTTCTTC
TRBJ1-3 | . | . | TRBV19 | CASSIYGASGNTIYF | TGTGCCAGTAGTATTTACGGAGCCTCTGGAAACACCATATATTTT
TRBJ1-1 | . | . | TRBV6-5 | CASRAFRNTEAFF | TGTGCCAGCCGCGCGTTTAGGAACACTGAAGCTTTCTTT
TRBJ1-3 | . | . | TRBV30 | CAWNGQQLSSGNTIYF | TGTGCCTGGAATGGGCAACAGCTTAGCTCTGGAAACACCATATATTTT
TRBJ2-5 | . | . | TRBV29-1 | CSVAQKGAQYF | TGCAGCGTTGCCCAGAAAGGGGCCCAGTACTTC
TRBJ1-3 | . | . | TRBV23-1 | CASSQSDVTGPSGNTIYF | TGCGCCAGCAGTCAATCGGACGTGACAGGACCCTCTGGAAACACCATATATTTT
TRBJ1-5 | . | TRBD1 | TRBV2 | CASSERTGSNQPQHF | TGTGCCAGCAGCGAGAGGACAGGGAGCAATCAGCCCCAGCATTTT
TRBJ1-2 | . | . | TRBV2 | CASSPGHTAGYTF | TGTGCCAGCAGTCCGGGACACACGGCTGGCTACACCTTC
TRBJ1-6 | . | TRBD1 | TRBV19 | CASSSLTGGRGSPLHF | TGTGCCAGTAGTTCACTAACAGGGGGACGCGGTTCACCCCTCCACTTT
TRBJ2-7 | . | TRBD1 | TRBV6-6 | CASSREGQLYEQYF | TGTGCCAGCAGTCGCGAGGGACAGCTCTACGAGCAGTACTTC
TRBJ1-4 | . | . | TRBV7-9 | CASSLRGPRVSSFNEKLFF | TGTGCCAGCAGCTTAAGGGGCCCGCGCGTATCGAGCTTTAATGAAAAACTGTTTTTT
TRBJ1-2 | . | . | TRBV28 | CASSSPLYGYTF | TGTGCCAGCAGTTCTCCCCTCTATGGCTACACCTTC
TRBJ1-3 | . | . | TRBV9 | CASSALTGNPGNTIYF | TGTGCCAGCAGCGCCCTGACAGGCAACCCTGGAAACACCATATATTTT
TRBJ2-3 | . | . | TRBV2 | CASKMRQGRTDTQYF | TGTGCCAGCAAAATGAGGCAGGGGCGCACAGATACGCAGTATTTT
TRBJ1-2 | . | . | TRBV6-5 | CASRYDSNYGYTF | TGTGCCAGCAGGTACGACAGTAACTATGGCTACACCTTC
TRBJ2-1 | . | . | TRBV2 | CASSPLGEGSSYNEQFF | TGTGCCAGCAGCCCCTTGGGTGAGGGCAGCTCCTACAATGAGCAGTTCTTC
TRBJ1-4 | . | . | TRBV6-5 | CASGANEKLFF | TGTGCCAGCGGGGCAAATGAAAAACTGTTTTTT
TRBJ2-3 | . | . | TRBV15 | CATSSSLGAGTDTQYF | TGTGCCACCAGCTCCTCCTTAGGGGCAGGCACAGATACGCAGTATTTT
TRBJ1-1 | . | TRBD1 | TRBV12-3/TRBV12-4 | CASNMNPGQEAFF | TGTGCCAGCAACATGAATCCGGGACAGGAAGCTTTCTTT
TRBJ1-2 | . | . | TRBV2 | CASSAGAPANYGYTF | TGTGCCAGCAGTGCCGGAGCGCCGGCTAACTATGGCTACACCTTC
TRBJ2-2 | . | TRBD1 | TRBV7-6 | CASSPRTGGGELFF | TGTGCCAGCAGCCCGCGGACAGGGGGCGGGGAGCTGTTTTTT
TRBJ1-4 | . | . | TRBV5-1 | CASSQTGSQGEKLFF | TGCGCCAGCAGCCAAACAGGGTCACAAGGGGAAAAACTGTTTTTT
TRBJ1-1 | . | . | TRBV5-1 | CASSLGGRAQMNTEAFF | TGCGCCAGCAGCTTGGGAGGCAGGGCGCAAATGAACACTGAAGCTTTCTTT
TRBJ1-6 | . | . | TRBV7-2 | CASSFQGTSPLHF | TGTGCCAGCAGCTTCCAGGGGACTTCACCCCTCCACTTT
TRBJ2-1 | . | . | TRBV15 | CATSARRGSHNEQFF | TGTGCCACCAGCGCCCGCCGGGGAAGTCACAATGAGCAGTTCTTC
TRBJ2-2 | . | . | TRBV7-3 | CASSFDTANTGELFF | TGTGCCAGCAGCTTTGACACCGCGAACACCGGGGAGCTGTTTTTT
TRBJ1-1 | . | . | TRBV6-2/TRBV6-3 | CASSQGIMNTEAFF | TGTGCCAGCAGCCAGGGGATCATGAACACTGAAGCTTTCTTT
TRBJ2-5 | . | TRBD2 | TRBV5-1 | CASSALAGGGETQYF | TGCGCCAGCAGCGCACTAGCGGGGGGCGGAGAGACCCAGTACTTC
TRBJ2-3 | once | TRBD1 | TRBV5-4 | CASLRDSSTDTQYF | TGTGCCAGCCTGAGGGACAGTAGCACAGATACGCAGTATTTT
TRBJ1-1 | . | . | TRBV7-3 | CASSTDRNTEAFF | TGTGCCAGCAGCACGGACAGGAACACTGAAGCTTTCTTT
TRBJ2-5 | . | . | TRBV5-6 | CASSREAWETQYF | TGTGCCAGCAGCAGGGAGGCGTGGGAGACCCAGTACTTC
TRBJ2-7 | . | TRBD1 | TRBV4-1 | CASSQGGTGRSYEQYF | TGCGCCAGCAGCCAAGGGGGGACAGGGAGGTCCTACGAGCAGTACTTC
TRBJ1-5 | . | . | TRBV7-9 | CASSSPRDSNQPQHF | TGTGCCAGCAGCTCCCCCCGGGATAGCAATCAGCCCCAGCATTTT
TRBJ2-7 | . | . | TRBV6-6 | CASSYSVRAAYEQYF | TGTGCCAGCAGTTACAGCGTCAGGGCAGCCTACGAGCAGTACTTC
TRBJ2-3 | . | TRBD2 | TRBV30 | CAWSSTGTSGTDTQYF | TGTGCCTGGAGTTCGACCGGGACTAGCGGCACAGATACGCAGTATTTT
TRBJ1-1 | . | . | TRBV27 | CASSFGQTNTEAFF | TGTGCCAGCAGTTTTGGCCAAACGAACACTGAAGCTTTCTTT
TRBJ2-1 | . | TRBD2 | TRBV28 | CASWPAGRGGGNNEQFF | TGTGCCAGCTGGCCGGCGGGCCGGGGGGGTGGTAACAATGAGCAGTTCTTC
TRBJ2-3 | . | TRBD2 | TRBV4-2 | CASSQDPGGTQYF | TGTGCCAGCAGCCAAGATCCCGGGGGGACGCAGTATTTT